The rows below give T cell receptor beta chains drawn from one sample of a study of immune evolution from preneoplasia to lung adenocarcinoma. The repertoire was sequenced with immunoSEQ multiplex PCR; TCRdb's copy has only in-frame clones and lacks some. The sample yields roughly 7,800 clones, 83% seen once. Sequenced input: FFPE minimally invasive lung adenocarcinoma tissue. Every receptor here comes from a person aged 65 to 79 with lung adenocarcinoma. Both conserved end residues are part of each CDR3. The order of the fields is D gene, clone size, J gene, V gene, CDR3 protein, CDR3 DNA. D genes are given only for firm matches. Rows may omit the clone size; those that give it use once, few, many or a size class.

d_gene: TRBD1
abundance: -
j_gene: TRBJ1-6
v_gene: TRBV5-1
CDR3aa: CASSPRTGGNSPLHF
CDR3nt: TGCGCCAGCAGCCCTCGGACAGGGGGTAATTCACCCCTCCACTTT

d_gene: -
abundance: once
j_gene: TRBJ2-1
v_gene: TRBV9
CDR3aa: CASSVAIYPYNEQFF
CDR3nt: TGTGCCAGCAGCGTAGCGATATACCCCTACAATGAGCAGTTCTTC

d_gene: -
abundance: -
j_gene: TRBJ2-1
v_gene: TRBV28
CDR3aa: CASSFHGVGEQFF
CDR3nt: TGTGCCAGCAGTTTCCATGGAGTGGGGGAGCAGTTCTTC

d_gene: -
abundance: -
j_gene: TRBJ2-7
v_gene: TRBV5-4
CDR3aa: CASSFTGRVHEQYF
CDR3nt: TGTGCCAGCAGCTTTACCGGGAGAGTCCACGAGCAGTACTTC

d_gene: -
abundance: -
j_gene: TRBJ1-2
v_gene: TRBV25-1
CDR3aa: CASSSRGGSYGYTF
CDR3nt: TGTGCCAGCAGTTCTCGGGGGGGCTCCTATGGCTACACCTTC

d_gene: -
abundance: -
j_gene: TRBJ2-3
v_gene: TRBV18
CDR3aa: CASSTQSTDTQYF
CDR3nt: TGTGCCAGCTCAACTCAGTCCACAGATACGCAGTATTTT

d_gene: -
abundance: -
j_gene: TRBJ2-3
v_gene: TRBV10-3
CDR3aa: CAIAAPTRPTDTQYF
CDR3nt: TGTGCCATCGCCGCACCGACTCGCCCCACAGATACGCAGTATTTT

d_gene: -
abundance: -
j_gene: TRBJ1-1
v_gene: TRBV6-5
CDR3aa: CASSDTREAFF
CDR3nt: TGTGCCAGCAGTGACACACGTGAAGCTTTCTTT

d_gene: -
abundance: -
j_gene: TRBJ2-6
v_gene: TRBV7-6
CDR3aa: CASSQDSGANVLTF
CDR3nt: TGTGCCAGCAGCCAAGACTCTGGGGCCAACGTCCTGACTTTC

d_gene: TRBD1
abundance: -
j_gene: TRBJ1-3
v_gene: TRBV30
CDR3aa: CAWSHTRRQGRNTIYF
CDR3nt: TGTGCCTGGAGCCACACCCGGAGACAGGGTCGAAACACCATATATTTT

d_gene: -
abundance: -
j_gene: TRBJ2-3
v_gene: TRBV29-1
CDR3aa: CSVEIRQRGGDTQYF
CDR3nt: TGCAGCGTTGAAATTCGGCAGCGTGGTGGAGATACGCAGTATTTT

d_gene: -
abundance: -
j_gene: TRBJ1-4
v_gene: TRBV30
CDR3aa: CAWSVGTATNEKLFF
CDR3nt: TGTGCCTGGAGTGTAGGGACTGCAACTAATGAAAAACTGTTTTTT

d_gene: TRBD1
abundance: -
j_gene: TRBJ1-5
v_gene: TRBV18
CDR3aa: CASSQDRAGNQPQHF
CDR3nt: TGTGCCAGCTCACAGGACAGGGCTGGGAATCAGCCCCAGCATTTT

d_gene: -
abundance: -
j_gene: TRBJ2-2
v_gene: TRBV28
CDR3aa: CASRNPQGGYGELFF
CDR3nt: TGTGCCAGCAGGAACCCCCAGGGGGGATACGGGGAGCTGTTTTTT

d_gene: TRBD1
abundance: -
j_gene: TRBJ1-1
v_gene: TRBV6-5
CDR3aa: CATGRGGDGNTEAFF
CDR3nt: TGTGCCACCGGGAGAGGGGGCGATGGGAACACTGAAGCTTTCTTT

d_gene: TRBD1
abundance: -
j_gene: TRBJ1-5
v_gene: TRBV15
CDR3aa: CATGDRPGGQPQHF
CDR3nt: TGTGCCACCGGGGACAGGCCAGGGGGGCAGCCCCAGCATTTT

d_gene: -
abundance: -
j_gene: TRBJ2-2
v_gene: TRBV5-1
CDR3aa: CASSQSGELFF
CDR3nt: TGCGCCAGCAGCCAAAGCGGGGAGCTGTTTTTT

d_gene: TRBD1
abundance: once
j_gene: TRBJ2-6
v_gene: TRBV28
CDR3aa: CASSLRDRDNVLTF
CDR3nt: TGTGCCAGCAGTTTGAGGGACAGGGACAACGTCCTGACTTTC

d_gene: TRBD1
abundance: -
j_gene: TRBJ1-3
v_gene: TRBV5-4
CDR3aa: CASSRADRGGGNTIYF
CDR3nt: TGTGCCAGCAGCCGCGCCGACAGGGGAGGAGGAAACACCATATATTTT

d_gene: -
abundance: -
j_gene: TRBJ1-2
v_gene: TRBV29-1
CDR3aa: CSVAGGNYGYTF
CDR3nt: TGCAGCGTCGCGGGGGGGAACTATGGCTACACCTTC

d_gene: TRBD1
abundance: -
j_gene: TRBJ2-7
v_gene: TRBV30
CDR3aa: CAWHYRDSSYEQYF
CDR3nt: TGTGCCTGGCATTACCGGGACAGCTCCTACGAGCAGTACTTC

d_gene: -
abundance: -
j_gene: TRBJ1-5
v_gene: TRBV28
CDR3aa: CASSTSHRVGNQPQHF
CDR3nt: TGTGCCAGCAGTACAAGCCACAGGGTTGGGAATCAGCCCCAGCATTTT

d_gene: -
abundance: -
j_gene: TRBJ2-7
v_gene: TRBV2
CDR3aa: CASSPLYEQYF
CDR3nt: TGTGCCAGCAGTCCACTCTACGAGCAGTACTTC

d_gene: -
abundance: -
j_gene: TRBJ2-2
v_gene: TRBV10-3
CDR3aa: CAITPSPWTDGNTGELFF
CDR3nt: TGTGCCATCACCCCATCGCCCTGGACGGATGGAAACACCGGGGAGCTGTTTTTT

d_gene: -
abundance: few
j_gene: TRBJ1-2
v_gene: TRBV10-1
CDR3aa: CASSPVLSYGYTF
CDR3nt: TGCGCCAGCAGTCCGGTGTTGTCGTATGGCTACACCTTC

d_gene: -
abundance: -
j_gene: TRBJ2-1
v_gene: TRBV5-4
CDR3aa: CASSFGGLSSYNEQFF
CDR3nt: TGTGCCAGCAGCTTCGGCGGACTTTCCTCCTACAATGAGCAGTTCTTC

d_gene: TRBD2
abundance: few
j_gene: TRBJ2-4
v_gene: TRBV30
CDR3aa: CAWSLGLAGGNIQYF
CDR3nt: TGTGCCTGGAGTCTTGGGCTAGCGGGGGGTAACATTCAGTACTTC

d_gene: TRBD1
abundance: -
j_gene: TRBJ2-5
v_gene: TRBV27
CDR3aa: CASSLTGTGETQYF
CDR3nt: TGTGCCAGCAGTTTAACCGGGACAGGGGAGACCCAGTACTTC

d_gene: -
abundance: -
j_gene: TRBJ1-1
v_gene: TRBV11-3
CDR3aa: CARGGLGAHTEAFF
CDR3nt: TGTGCCAGGGGGGGCCTGGGGGCCCACACTGAAGCTTTCTTT

d_gene: -
abundance: -
j_gene: TRBJ1-4
v_gene: TRBV4-1
CDR3aa: CASSQDRGEGFRKLFF
CDR3nt: TGCGCCAGCAGCCAAGATCGAGGAGAAGGGTTTAGAAAACTGTTTTTT

d_gene: TRBD2
abundance: once
j_gene: TRBJ2-5
v_gene: TRBV29-1
CDR3aa: CSVEQTSGQETQYF
CDR3nt: TGCAGCGTTGAGCAGACTAGCGGGCAAGAGACCCAGTACTTC

d_gene: -
abundance: -
j_gene: TRBJ1-3
v_gene: TRBV4-1
CDR3aa: CASSQVGLGNTIYF
CDR3nt: TGCGCCAGCAGCCAAGTAGGGCTTGGAAACACCATATATTTT

d_gene: -
abundance: -
j_gene: TRBJ2-2
v_gene: TRBV19
CDR3aa: CASTQGGTGELFF
CDR3nt: TGTGCCAGTACGCAGGGTGGCACCGGGGAGCTGTTTTTT